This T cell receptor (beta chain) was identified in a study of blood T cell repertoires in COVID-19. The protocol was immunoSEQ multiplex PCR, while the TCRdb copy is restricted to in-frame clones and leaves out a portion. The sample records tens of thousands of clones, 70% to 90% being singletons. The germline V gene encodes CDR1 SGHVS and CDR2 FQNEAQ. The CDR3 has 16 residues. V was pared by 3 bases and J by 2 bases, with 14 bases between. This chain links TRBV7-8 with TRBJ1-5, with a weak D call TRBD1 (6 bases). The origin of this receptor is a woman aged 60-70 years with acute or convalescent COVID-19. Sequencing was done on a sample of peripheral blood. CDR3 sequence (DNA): TGTGCCAGCAGCTTGGCAGGGGCTGGAGGCAATCAGCCCCAGCATTTT. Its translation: CASSLAGAGGNQPQHF.